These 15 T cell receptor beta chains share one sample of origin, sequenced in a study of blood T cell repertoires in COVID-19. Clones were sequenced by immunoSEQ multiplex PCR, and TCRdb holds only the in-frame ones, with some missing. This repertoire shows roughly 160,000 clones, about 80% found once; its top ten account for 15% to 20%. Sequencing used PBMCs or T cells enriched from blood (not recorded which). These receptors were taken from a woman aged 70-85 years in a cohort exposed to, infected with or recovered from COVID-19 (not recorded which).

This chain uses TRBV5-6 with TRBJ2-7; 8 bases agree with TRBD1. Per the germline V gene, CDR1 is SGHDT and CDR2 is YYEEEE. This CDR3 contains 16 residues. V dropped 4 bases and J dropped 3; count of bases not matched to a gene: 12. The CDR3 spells CASSPFRDRKFYEQYF. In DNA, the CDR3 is TGTGCCAGCAGCCCCTTCCGGGACAGGAAATTCTACGAGCAGTACTTC.

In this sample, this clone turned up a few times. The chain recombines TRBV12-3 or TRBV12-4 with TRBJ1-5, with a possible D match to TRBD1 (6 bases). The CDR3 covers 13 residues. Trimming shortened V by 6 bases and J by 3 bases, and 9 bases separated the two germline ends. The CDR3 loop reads CASRGQFNQPQHF. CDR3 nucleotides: TGTGCCAGCAGAGGACAGTTCAATCAGCCCCAGCATTTT.

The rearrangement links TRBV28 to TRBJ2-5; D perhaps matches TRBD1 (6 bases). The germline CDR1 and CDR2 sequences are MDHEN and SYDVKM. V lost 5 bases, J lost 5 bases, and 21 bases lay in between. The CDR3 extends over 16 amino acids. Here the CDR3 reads CASSANYRVLRETQYF. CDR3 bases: TGTGCCAGCAGTGCGAACTACAGGGTGCTTCGGGAGACCCAGTACTTC.

CDR3 in DNA: TGTGCCAGCAGTGGGACGGGAGTGGGATCCTACAATGAGCAGTTCTTC. It yields the protein CASSGTGVGSYNEQFF. This chain connects TRBV6-1 to TRBJ2-1, with D possibly TRBD2 on 6 matching bases. Per germline, CDR1 MNHNS and CDR2 SASEGT. Trimming shortened V by 4 bases and J by 1 base, and 14 bases separated the two germline ends. This CDR3 has 16 amino acids.

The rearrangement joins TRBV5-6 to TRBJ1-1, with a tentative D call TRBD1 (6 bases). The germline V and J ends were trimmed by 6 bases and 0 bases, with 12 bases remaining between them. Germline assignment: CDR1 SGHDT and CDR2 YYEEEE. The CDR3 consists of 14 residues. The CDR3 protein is CASTGQPMNTEAFF. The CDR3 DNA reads TGTGCCAGCACCGGACAGCCGATGAACACTGAAGCTTTCTTT.

CDR3 loop: CASSRLTGNQPQHF. The DNA of the CDR3 is TGCGCCAGCAGCCGACTAACAGGGAATCAGCCCCAGCATTTT. The chain joins TRBV4-1 to TRBJ1-5; D is possibly TRBD1 (6 bases). CDR1 and CDR2 (germline): MGHRA, YSYEKL. The CDR3 loop spans 14 amino acids. The ends were cut back, 4 bases at V and 4 bases at J, with 11 bases in the middle.

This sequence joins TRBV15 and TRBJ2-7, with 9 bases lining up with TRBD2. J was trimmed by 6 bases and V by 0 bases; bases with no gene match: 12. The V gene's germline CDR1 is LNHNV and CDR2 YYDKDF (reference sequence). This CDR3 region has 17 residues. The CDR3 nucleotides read TGTGCCACCAGCAGAGATCGGAGTAGCGGGAGATCTCGCGAGCAGTACTTC. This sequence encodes CATSRDRSSGRSREQYF.

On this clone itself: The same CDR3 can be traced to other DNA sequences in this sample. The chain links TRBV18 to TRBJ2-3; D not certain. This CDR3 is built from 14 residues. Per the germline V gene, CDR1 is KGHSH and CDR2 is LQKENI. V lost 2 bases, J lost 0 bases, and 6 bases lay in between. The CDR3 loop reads CASSPTGSTDTQYF. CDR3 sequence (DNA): TGTGCCAGCTCACCAACGGGTAGCACAGATACGCAGTATTTT.

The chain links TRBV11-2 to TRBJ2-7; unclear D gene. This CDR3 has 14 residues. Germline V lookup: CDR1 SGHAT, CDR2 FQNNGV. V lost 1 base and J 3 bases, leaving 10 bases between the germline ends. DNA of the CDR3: TGTGCCAGCAGCTTAGGGGCCACCCACTACGAGCAGTACTTC. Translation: CASSLGATHYEQYF.

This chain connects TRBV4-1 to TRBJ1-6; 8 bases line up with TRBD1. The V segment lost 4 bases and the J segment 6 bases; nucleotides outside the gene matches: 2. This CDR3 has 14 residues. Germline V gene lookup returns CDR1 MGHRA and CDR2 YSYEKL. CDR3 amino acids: CASSPTGVNSPLHF. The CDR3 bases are TGCGCCAGCAGCCCGACAGGGGTTAATTCACCCCTCCACTTT.

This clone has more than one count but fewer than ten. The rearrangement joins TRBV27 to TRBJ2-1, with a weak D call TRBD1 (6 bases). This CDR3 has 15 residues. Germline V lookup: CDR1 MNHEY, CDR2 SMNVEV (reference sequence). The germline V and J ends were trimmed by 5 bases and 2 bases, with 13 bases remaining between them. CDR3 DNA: TGTGCCAGCAGTCTTCTAGGGGGTCCCTACAATGAGCAGTTCTTC. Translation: CASSLLGGPYNEQFF.

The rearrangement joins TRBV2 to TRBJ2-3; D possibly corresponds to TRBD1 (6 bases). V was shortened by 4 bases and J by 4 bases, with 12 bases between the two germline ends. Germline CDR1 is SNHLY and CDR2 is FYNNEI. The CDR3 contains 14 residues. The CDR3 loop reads CASSAWTVADTQYF. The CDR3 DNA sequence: TGTGCCAGCAGTGCCTGGACAGTCGCAGATACGCAGTATTTT. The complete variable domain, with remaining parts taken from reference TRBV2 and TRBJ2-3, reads EPEVTQTPSHQVTQMGQEVILRCVPISNHLYFYWYRQILGQKVEFLVSFYNNEISEKSEIFDDQFSVERPDGSNFTLKIRSTKLEDSAMYFCASSAWTVADTQYFGPGTRLTVL.

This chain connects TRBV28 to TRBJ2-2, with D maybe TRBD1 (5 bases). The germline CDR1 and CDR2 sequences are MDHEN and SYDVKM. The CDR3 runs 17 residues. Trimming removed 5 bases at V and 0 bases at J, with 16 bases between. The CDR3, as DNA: TGTGCCAGCAGTGGGGCCCTGGGCCGGGCGAACACCGGGGAGCTGTTTTTT. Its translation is CASSGALGRANTGELFF. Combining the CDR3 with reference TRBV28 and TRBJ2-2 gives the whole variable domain DVKVTQSSRYLVKRTGEKVFLECVQDMDHENMFWYRQDPGLGLRLIYFSYDVKMKEKGDIPEGYSVSREKKERFSLILESASTNQTSMYLCASSGALGRANTGELFFGEGSRLTVL.

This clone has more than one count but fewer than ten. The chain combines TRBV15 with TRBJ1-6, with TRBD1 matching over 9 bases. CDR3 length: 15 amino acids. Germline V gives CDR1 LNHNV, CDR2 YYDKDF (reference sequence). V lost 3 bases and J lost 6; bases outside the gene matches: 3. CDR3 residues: CATSSRTGANSPLHF. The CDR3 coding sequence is TGTGCCACCAGCAGCAGGACAGGGGCTAATTCACCCCTCCACTTT.

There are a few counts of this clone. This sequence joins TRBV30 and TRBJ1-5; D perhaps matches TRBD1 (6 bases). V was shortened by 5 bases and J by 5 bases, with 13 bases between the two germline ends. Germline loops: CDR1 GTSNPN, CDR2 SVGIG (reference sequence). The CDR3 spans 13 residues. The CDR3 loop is CAWGMSGDQPQHF. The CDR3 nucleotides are TGTGCCTGGGGGATGTCAGGGGATCAGCCCCAGCATTTT. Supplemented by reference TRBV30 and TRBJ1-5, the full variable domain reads SQTIHQWPATLVQPVGSPLSLECTVEGTSNPNLYWYRQAAGRGLQLLFYSVGIGQISSEVPQNLSASRPQDRQFILSSKKLLLSDSGFYLCAWGMSGDQPQHFGDGTRLSIL.